These T cell receptor beta chains were read from a single sample in a study of blood T cell repertoires in COVID-19. Repertoires were generated with immunoSEQ multiplex PCR, while TCRdb's copy carries only in-frame clones and drops some. The table includes around 300,000 clones, over 75% detected once. Sequencing input: PBMCs or T cells enriched from blood (not recorded which). These TCRs come from a man aged 25-45 years who had recovered from COVID-19. The CDR3 runs from the conserved cysteine through the conserved F or W. A D gene is named only where the DNA matches it firmly. Clone size is stated in some rows and not others, as once, few, many or a class when expanded.

>TRBJ2-3|TRBV5-1|NA|NA
TGCGCCAGCAGCTTGGCAGAGCGGCACACAGATACGCAGTATTTT
CASSLAERHTDTQYF
>TRBJ2-5|TRBV7-3|TRBD2|once
TGTGCCAGCAGTCTAGCGGGGGGGTCTCAAGAGACCCAGTACTTC
CASSLAGGSQETQYF
>TRBJ1-4|TRBV7-9|NA|NA
TGTGCCAGCAGCACCGGGACATCAACTAATGAAAAACTGTTTTTT
CASSTGTSTNEKLFF
>TRBJ2-5|TRBV12-5|NA|NA
TGTGCTAGTGCCCGAGGGGGGGGCCAAGAGACCCAGTACTTC
CASARGGGQETQYF
>TRBJ2-7|TRBV6-5|NA|NA
TGTGCCAGCAGTTACCAATACGAGCAGTACTTC
CASSYQYEQYF
>TRBJ1-4|TRBV6-5|NA|NA
TGTGCCAGCAGTTACGGACAGCCCAATGAAAAACTGTTTTTT
CASSYGQPNEKLFF
>TRBJ1-2|TRBV10-3|TRBD1|NA
TGTGCCATCTCTCACCGGACAGGAGTTGACTATGGCTACACCTTC
CAISHRTGVDYGYTF
>TRBJ1-1|TRBV25-1|NA|NA
TGTGCCAGCAGGCAGACAGCTTTGACTGAAGCTTTCTTT
CASRQTALTEAFF
>TRBJ1-6|TRBV4-1|TRBD1|NA
TGCGCCAGCAGCCAGACACAGGGGGTCTTTTACTCACCCCTCCACTTT
CASSQTQGVFYSPLHF
>TRBJ1-2|TRBV5-1|NA|NA
TGCGCCAGCAGCTTCGAAGGGACTGGTGATGGCTACACCTTC
CASSFEGTGDGYTF
>TRBJ2-7|TRBV27|TRBD2|NA
TGTGCCAGCAGGATAGGACTAGCGGGGGCTAACGAGCAGTACTTC
CASRIGLAGANEQYF
>TRBJ1-2|TRBV28|TRBD1|NA
TGTGCCAGCAGTTTAACCTCGGTACAGGGGGCCCGCGGCTACACCTTC
CASSLTSVQGARGYTF
>TRBJ1-2|TRBV6-1|NA|NA
TGTGCCAGCAGTGAAGGGGGAGACGGAGGCTACACCTTC
CASSEGGDGGYTF
>TRBJ2-5|TRBV19|TRBD2|NA
TGTGCCAGTAGTATCCCCGGGACTAGCGGGGGGGAGACCCAGTACTTC
CASSIPGTSGGETQYF
>TRBJ1-5|TRBV28|NA|once
TGTGCCAGCAGTGCAGGGATCAATCAGCCCCAGCATTTT
CASSAGINQPQHF
>TRBJ1-2|TRBV12-3/TRBV12-4|NA|NA
TGTGCCAGCAGTTTAAACACCAACTATGGCTACACCTTC
CASSLNTNYGYTF
>TRBJ1-5|TRBV9|TRBD1|NA
TGTGCCAGCAGCGTAGGGACAGGGGATAATCAGCCCCAGCATTTT
CASSVGTGDNQPQHF
>TRBJ1-5|TRBV15|NA|NA
TGTGCCACCAGCAGAGAAGCGGTACTTTTCCAGCATTTT
CATSREAVLFQHF
>TRBJ2-1|TRBV11-2|TRBD2|NA
TGTGCCAGCAGCTTAGCCGGGGGGAGCTCCTACAATGAGCAGTTCTTC
CASSLAGGSSYNEQFF
>TRBJ2-3|TRBV7-3|NA|NA
TGTGCCAGCAGCTTAAACGGTGATACGCAGTATTTT
CASSLNGDTQYF
>TRBJ1-3|TRBV3-1/TRBV3-2|NA|NA
TGTGCCAGCAGCCCCGTTTCAGGGGGAAACACCATATATTTT
CASSPVSGGNTIYF
>TRBJ1-1|TRBV21-1|NA|NA
TGTGCCAGCAGCAAAGATCCTTTACTCGAACCGGGCACTGAAGCTTTCTTT
CASSKDPLLEPGTEAFF
>TRBJ2-5|TRBV7-7|NA|NA
TGTGCCAGCAGCTTATCTGACAGGTGGATTGAGACCCAGTACTTC
CASSLSDRWIETQYF
>TRBJ2-1|TRBV6-6|NA|NA
TGTGCCAGCACTGGCAGCTACAATGAGCAGTTCTTC
CASTGSYNEQFF
>TRBJ1-1|TRBV18|TRBD1|NA
TGTGCCAGCTCACGGGACAGCAACACTGAAGCTTTCTTT
CASSRDSNTEAFF
>TRBJ1-1|TRBV3-1/TRBV3-2|NA|NA
TGTGCCAGCAGCCAAGTGAGGAACACTGAAGCTTTCTTT
CASSQVRNTEAFF
>TRBJ1-2|TRBV9|NA|once
TGTGCCAGCAGCGTTTCCCAGGACTATGGCTACACCTTC
CASSVSQDYGYTF
>TRBJ1-2|TRBV5-1|NA|NA
TGCGCCAGCAGCGCCTCAGGGGAGGGCTATGGCTACACCTTC
CASSASGEGYGYTF
>TRBJ2-3|TRBV6-5|NA|NA
TGTGCCAGCAGCTTGACTAGAACCACAGATACGCAGTATTTT
CASSLTRTTDTQYF
>TRBJ2-7|TRBV19|TRBD2|NA
TGTGCCAGTAGTAGGGGACTAGCGGGGGCCTACGAGCAGTACTTC
CASSRGLAGAYEQYF
>TRBJ2-7|TRBV30|TRBD2|NA
TGTGCCTGGAGTTTACCGTGGGGGGGGTTCTACGAGCAGTACTTC
CAWSLPWGGFYEQYF
>TRBJ1-4|TRBV29-1|TRBD1|NA
TGCAGCGCCTCCGGGACAGGGACTGAAAAACTGTTTTTT
CSASGTGTEKLFF
>TRBJ2-3|TRBV6-5|NA|NA
TGTGCCAGCAGTTCAAGTTTTGGGACTAGCACAGATACGCAGTATTTT
CASSSSFGTSTDTQYF
>TRBJ1-6|TRBV5-4|TRBD1|NA
TGTGCCAGCAGCCGAAATACAGGGGTCGATTCACCCCTCCACTTT
CASSRNTGVDSPLHF
>TRBJ1-1|TRBV6-5|TRBD1|NA
TGTGCCAGCAGTTACTCGAAAACAGGGGTGCCTGAAGCTTTCTTT
CASSYSKTGVPEAFF
>TRBJ2-1|TRBV27|TRBD1|NA
TGTGCCAGCAGTTTATCACAGGGGTCATACAATGAGCAGTTCTTC
CASSLSQGSYNEQFF
>TRBJ1-4|TRBV6-5|NA|NA
TGTGCCAGCAGATACGAATATACGGGTTTATATGAAAAACTGTTTTTT
CASRYEYTGLYEKLFF